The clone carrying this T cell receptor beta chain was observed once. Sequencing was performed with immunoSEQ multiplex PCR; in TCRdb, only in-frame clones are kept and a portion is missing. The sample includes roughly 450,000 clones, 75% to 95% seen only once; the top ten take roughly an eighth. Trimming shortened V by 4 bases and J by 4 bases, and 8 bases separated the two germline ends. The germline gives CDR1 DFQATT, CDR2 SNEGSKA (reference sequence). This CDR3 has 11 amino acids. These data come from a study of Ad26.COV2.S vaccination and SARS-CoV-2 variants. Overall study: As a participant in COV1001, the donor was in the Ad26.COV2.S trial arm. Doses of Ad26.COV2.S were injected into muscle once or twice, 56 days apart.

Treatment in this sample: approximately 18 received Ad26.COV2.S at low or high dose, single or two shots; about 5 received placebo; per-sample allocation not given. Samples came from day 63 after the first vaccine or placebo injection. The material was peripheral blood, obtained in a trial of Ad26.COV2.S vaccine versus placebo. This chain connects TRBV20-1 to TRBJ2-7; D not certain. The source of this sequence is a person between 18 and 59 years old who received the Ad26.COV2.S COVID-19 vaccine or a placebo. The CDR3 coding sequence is TGCAGTGCTAAGTCAGTATACGAGCAGTACTTC. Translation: CSAKSVYEQYF.